The rows below give T cell receptor beta chains drawn from one sample of a study of blood T cell repertoires in COVID-19. The repertoire was sequenced with immunoSEQ multiplex PCR; TCRdb's copy has only in-frame clones and lacks some. This table holds about 250,000 clones, 88% found once. Sequenced input: peripheral blood. These receptors all stem from a middle-aged woman who had recovered from COVID-19. CDR3s include the opening cysteine and the closing phenylalanine or tryptophan. D genes are given only for firm matches. Size is stated for part of the rows, as once, few or many counts, or as a class when the clone is expanded.

v_gene	j_gene	abundance	d_gene	CDR3aa	CDR3nt
TRBV10-3	TRBJ1-1	-	-	CAISDRVGGMNTEAFF	TGTGCCATCAGTGACAGGGTGGGGGGAATGAACACTGAAGCTTTCTTT
TRBV3-1/TRBV3-2	TRBJ1-3	-	-	CASSQRGPAGNTIYF	TGTGCCAGCAGCCAACGGGGTCCGGCTGGAAACACCATATATTTT
TRBV30	TRBJ2-1	-	-	CAWSEGLEQFF	TGTGCCTGGAGCGAAGGACTTGAGCAGTTCTTC
TRBV7-4	TRBJ2-5	-	-	CASSPQRRVVFRQETQYF	TGTGCCAGCAGCCCCCAGCGCAGGGTCGTGTTTCGCCAAGAGACCCAGTACTTC
TRBV19	TRBJ1-1	-	TRBD1	CASSSQGATEAFF	TGTGCCAGTAGTAGTCAGGGGGCCACTGAAGCTTTCTTT
TRBV7-3	TRBJ1-2	-	TRBD1	CASSLGQGGYGYTF	TGTGCCAGCAGCTTAGGGCAGGGGGGATATGGCTACACCTTC
TRBV29-1	TRBJ2-7	-	-	CSAGGGGAPYEQYF	TGCAGCGCCGGGGGAGGGGGGGCCCCCTACGAGCAGTACTTC
TRBV18	TRBJ1-6	-	-	CASRLSMGDSPLHF	TGTGCCAGCCGGCTTTCGATGGGAGATTCACCCCTCCACTTT
TRBV23-1	TRBJ2-1	-	TRBD2	CASSPPVGGFYNEQFF	TGCGCCAGCAGTCCCCCGGTGGGGGGGTTCTACAATGAGCAGTTCTTC
TRBV28	TRBJ2-1	-	TRBD2	CASSLWSGVSYNEQFF	TGTGCCAGCAGTTTATGGAGCGGGGTCTCCTACAATGAGCAGTTCTTC
TRBV14	TRBJ1-5	-	TRBD1	CASSPTGGLNQPQHF	TGTGCCAGCAGCCCGACAGGGGGCCTCAATCAGCCCCAGCATTTT
TRBV27	TRBJ1-6	few	-	CASSFLDTWDSPLHF	TGTGCCAGCAGTTTCCTGGACACTTGGGATTCACCCCTCCACTTT
TRBV7-2	TRBJ2-5	-	TRBD2	CASSLGTSGSGQETQYF	TGTGCCAGCAGCTTAGGGACTAGCGGGAGTGGGCAAGAGACCCAGTACTTC
TRBV11-2	TRBJ2-1	-	-	CASSWQGPSNEQFF	TGTGCCAGCAGCTGGCAGGGGCCCAGCAATGAGCAGTTCTTC
TRBV4-3	TRBJ2-7	-	-	CASSAAGAYEQYF	TGCGCCAGCAGCGCCGCAGGGGCTTACGAGCAGTACTTC
TRBV24-1	TRBJ2-3	-	-	CATGATSTDTQYF	TGTGCCACAGGGGCTACTAGCACAGATACGCAGTATTTT
TRBV7-6	TRBJ2-1	-	-	CASSLAYEMVGDEQFF	TGTGCCAGCAGCTTAGCCTATGAGATGGTGGGCGATGAGCAGTTCTTC
TRBV7-2	TRBJ1-2	-	-	CASSWRDRGYTF	TGTGCCAGCAGCTGGAGGGATCGGGGCTACACCTTC